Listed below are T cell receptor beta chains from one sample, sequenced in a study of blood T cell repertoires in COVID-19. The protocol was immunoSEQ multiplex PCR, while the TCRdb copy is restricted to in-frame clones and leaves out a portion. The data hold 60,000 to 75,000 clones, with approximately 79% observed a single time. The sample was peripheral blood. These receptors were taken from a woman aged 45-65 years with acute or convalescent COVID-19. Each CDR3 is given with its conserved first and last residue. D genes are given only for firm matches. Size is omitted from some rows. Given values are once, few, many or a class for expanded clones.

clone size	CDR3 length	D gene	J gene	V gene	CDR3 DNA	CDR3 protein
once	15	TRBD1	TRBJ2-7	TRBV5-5	TGTGCCAGCAGCACAACAGGGGGACGGGTCTACGAGCAGTACTTC	CASSTTGGRVYEQYF
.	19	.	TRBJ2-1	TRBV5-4	TGTGCCAGCAGCTTTTCTCTGGCGGGGCCATACTGGGGTTACAATGAGCAGTTCTTC	CASSFSLAGPYWGYNEQFF
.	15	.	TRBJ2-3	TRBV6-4	TGTGCCAGCAGTGAAGCTCAGACTGGCACAGATACGCAGTATTTT	CASSEAQTGTDTQYF
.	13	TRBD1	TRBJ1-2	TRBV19	TGTGCCAGTAGCTCAGGGGGCGGTTATGGCTACACCTTC	CASSSGGGYGYTF
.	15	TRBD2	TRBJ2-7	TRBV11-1	TGTGCCAGCAGCCTCGGACTAGCGGGAGGGCGCGAGCAGTACTTC	CASSLGLAGGREQYF
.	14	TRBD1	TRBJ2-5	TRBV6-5	TGTGCCAGCAGGGGGACAGGTGTCCAAGAGACCCAGTACTTC	CASRGTGVQETQYF
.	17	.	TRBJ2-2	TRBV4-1	TGCGCCAGCAGCCAAGATCCCGCCTCTAGCGCCACCGGGGAGCTGTTTTTT	CASSQDPASSATGELFF
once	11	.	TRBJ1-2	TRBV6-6	TGTGCCAGCAGTTTCAGGGGTGGCTACACCTTC	CASSFRGGYTF
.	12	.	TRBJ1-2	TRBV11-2	TGTGCCAGCAGCTTAATTGGGAGTGGCTACACCTTC	CASSLIGSGYTF
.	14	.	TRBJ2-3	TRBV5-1	TGCGCCAGCAGCTTGGGGAGCGGGACAGATACGCAGTATTTT	CASSLGSGTDTQYF
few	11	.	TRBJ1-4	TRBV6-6	TGTGCCAGCAGTCTCGGTGAAAAACTGTTTTTT	CASSLGEKLFF
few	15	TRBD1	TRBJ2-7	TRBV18	TGTGCCAGCTCGGTCCGCGGGACAGGGGACTACGAGCAGTACTTC	CASSVRGTGDYEQYF
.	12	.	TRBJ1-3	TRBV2	TGTGCCAGCAGTACCGCGGGAAACACCATATATTTT	CASSTAGNTIYF
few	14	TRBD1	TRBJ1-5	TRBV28	TGTGCCAGCAGTTTGAGGGACAGGGGTTGGCCCCAGCATTTT	CASSLRDRGWPQHF
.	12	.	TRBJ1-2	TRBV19	TGTGCCAGTACAGGGGACATTCATGGCTACACCTTC	CASTGDIHGYTF
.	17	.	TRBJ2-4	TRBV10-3	TGTGCCATCAGTGAGTCCCGGGATCCTGGGGCCAAAAACATTCAGTACTTC	CAISESRDPGAKNIQYF
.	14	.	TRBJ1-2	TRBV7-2	TGTGCCAGCAGCTTAGAGCGAGCAAACTATGGCTACACCTTC	CASSLERANYGYTF
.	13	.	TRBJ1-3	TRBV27	TGTGCCAGCAGAGGAGGTGGCGGAAACACCATATATTTT	CASRGGGGNTIYF
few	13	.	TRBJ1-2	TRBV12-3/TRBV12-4	TGTGCCAGCAGTCCCGGACATGGGGAAGGCTACACCTTC	CASSPGHGEGYTF
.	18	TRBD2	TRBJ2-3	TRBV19	TGTGCCAGTACCCCAGGCAGGGGACTAGCGGGAGGAACAGATACGCAGTATTTT	CASTPGRGLAGGTDTQYF
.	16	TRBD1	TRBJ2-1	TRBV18	TGTGCCAGCTCACTCTCCTGGGACAGGGGAGTCGATGAGCAGTTCTTC	CASSLSWDRGVDEQFF
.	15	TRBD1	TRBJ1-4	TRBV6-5	TGTGCCAGCAGTTACTGGGCAGGGGGAAGGGAAAAACTGTTTTTT	CASSYWAGGREKLFF
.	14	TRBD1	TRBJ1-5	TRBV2	TGTGCCAGCAGTGGGACAGGGCGTGAGCAGCCCCAGCATTTT	CASSGTGREQPQHF